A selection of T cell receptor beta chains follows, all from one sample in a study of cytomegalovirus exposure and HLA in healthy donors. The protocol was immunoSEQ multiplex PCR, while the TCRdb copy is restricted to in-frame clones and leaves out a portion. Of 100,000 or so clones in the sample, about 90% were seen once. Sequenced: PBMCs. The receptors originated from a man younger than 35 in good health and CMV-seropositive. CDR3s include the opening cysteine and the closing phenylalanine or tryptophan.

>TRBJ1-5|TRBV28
CASETGINQPQHF
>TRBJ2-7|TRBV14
CASSAQGPYEQYF
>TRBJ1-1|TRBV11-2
CASSTRQVGTEAFF
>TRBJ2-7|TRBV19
CASSIVTSSTYEQYF
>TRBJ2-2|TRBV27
CASSLWTSGTGELFF
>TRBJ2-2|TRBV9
CASSVYAGELFF
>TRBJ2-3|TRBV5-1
CASSSGGTSTDTQYF
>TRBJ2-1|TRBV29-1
CSVEGNSGDPYNEQFF
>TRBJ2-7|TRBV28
CASSFSPRGQVRYEQYF
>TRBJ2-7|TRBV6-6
CASSLDRGVYEQYF
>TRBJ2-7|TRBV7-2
CASSFKTWGQSVNYEQYF
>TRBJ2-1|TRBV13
CASSSRLSSYNEQFF
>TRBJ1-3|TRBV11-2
CASSEGLSSGNTIYF
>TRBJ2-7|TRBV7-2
CASSLVVAGSYEQYF
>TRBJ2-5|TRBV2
CASLDLAERETQYF
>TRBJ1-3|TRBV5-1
CASSLADNTAGGNTIYF
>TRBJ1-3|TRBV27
CASSRTGFSGNTIYF
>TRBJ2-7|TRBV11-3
CASSLLSGTGDEQYF
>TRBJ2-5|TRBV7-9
CASSLSFRGYQETQYF
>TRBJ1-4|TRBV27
CASSPNSATNEKLFF
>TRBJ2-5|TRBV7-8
CASSLVGQGYEETQYF
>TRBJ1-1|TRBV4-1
CASSQDRGWENAEAFF
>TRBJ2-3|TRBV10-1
CASSISGSDTQYF
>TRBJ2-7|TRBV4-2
CASSHTGTGVSYEQYF